A selection of T cell receptor beta chains follows, all from one sample in a study of beta chain features in type 1 diabetes. Assay used: immunoSEQ multiplex PCR; TCRdb lists only in-frame clones, some missing. The data hold 130,000 to 150,000 clones, with more than 10% observed a single time. Source material: central memory CD4+ T cells from blood. Receptors were obtained from a man between 18 and 29 years old with type 1 diabetes. CDR3s include the opening cysteine and the closing phenylalanine or tryptophan. Fields, in order: D gene, J gene, clone size, V gene, CDR3 protein, CDR3 DNA. A D gene is named only where the DNA matches it firmly. The size field is filled for only some rows; it gives once, few, many or a size class.

d_call: .; j_call: TRBJ2-3; clone_size: many; v_call: TRBV15; cdr3_aa: CATSSPQRGSTDTQYF; cdr3_nt: TGTGCCACCAGCAGCCCCCAAAGGGGCAGCACAGATACGCAGTATTTT
d_call: .; j_call: TRBJ1-1; clone_size: few; v_call: TRBV7-2; cdr3_aa: CASSLYTEAFF; cdr3_nt: TGTGCCAGCAGCTTATACACTGAAGCTTTCTTT
d_call: TRBD1; j_call: TRBJ1-2; clone_size: .; v_call: TRBV5-1; cdr3_aa: CASSPDRAGYGYTF; cdr3_nt: TGCGCCAGCAGCCCAGACAGGGCGGGCTATGGCTACACCTTC
d_call: .; j_call: TRBJ2-5; clone_size: .; v_call: TRBV5-6; cdr3_aa: CASSKGTPAKTQYF; cdr3_nt: TGTGCCAGCAGCAAGGGGACACCCGCGAAGACCCAGTACTTC
d_call: .; j_call: TRBJ2-7; clone_size: few; v_call: TRBV6-1; cdr3_aa: CASSAWGRDGVLKQYF; cdr3_nt: TGTGCCAGCAGTGCTTGGGGCCGGGACGGCGTTTTGAAGCAGTACTTC
d_call: .; j_call: TRBJ2-6; clone_size: many; v_call: TRBV11-2; cdr3_aa: CASRSIRSGANVLTF; cdr3_nt: TGTGCCAGCAGGAGTATTAGGTCCGGGGCCAACGTCCTGACTTTC
d_call: .; j_call: TRBJ1-6; clone_size: .; v_call: TRBV2; cdr3_aa: CASSDGVRNSPLHF; cdr3_nt: TGTGCCAGCAGTGATGGTGTTAGGAATTCACCCCTCCACTTT
d_call: TRBD1; j_call: TRBJ1-1; clone_size: many; v_call: TRBV6-6; cdr3_aa: CASSRRDRVTEAFF; cdr3_nt: TGTGCCAGCAGTCGTCGGGACAGGGTCACTGAAGCTTTCTTT
d_call: .; j_call: TRBJ2-4; clone_size: once; v_call: TRBV15; cdr3_aa: CATSNPRLAKNIQYF; cdr3_nt: TGTGCCACCAGCAACCCGAGGTTAGCCAAAAACATTCAGTACTTC
d_call: .; j_call: TRBJ2-7; clone_size: few; v_call: TRBV30; cdr3_aa: CAWSVGGSSYEQYF; cdr3_nt: TGTGCCTGGAGTGTAGGGGGGTCCTCCTACGAGCAGTACTTC
d_call: TRBD2; j_call: TRBJ2-1; clone_size: .; v_call: TRBV15; cdr3_aa: CATSRPWKRLATKFPHEQFF; cdr3_nt: TGTGCCACCAGCAGACCCTGGAAGCGACTAGCTACTAAATTTCCCCATGAGCAGTTCTTC
d_call: .; j_call: TRBJ2-7; clone_size: .; v_call: TRBV29-1; cdr3_aa: CSVGGTSYEQYF; cdr3_nt: TGCAGCGTTGGGGGCACGTCCTACGAGCAGTACTTC
d_call: .; j_call: TRBJ1-2; clone_size: .; v_call: TRBV4-2; cdr3_aa: CASSPSQRTEGGYTF; cdr3_nt: TGTGCCAGCAGCCCCTCCCAGCGGACTGAAGGGGGCTACACCTTC
d_call: .; j_call: TRBJ2-7; clone_size: .; v_call: TRBV27; cdr3_aa: CASSLISTGPTKHEQYF; cdr3_nt: TGTGCCAGCAGTTTGATCTCGACGGGACCCACGAAACACGAGCAGTACTTC
d_call: .; j_call: TRBJ1-2; clone_size: .; v_call: TRBV20-1; cdr3_aa: CSVGNRDF; cdr3_nt: TGCAGTGTGGGCAACCGGGACTTC
d_call: .; j_call: TRBJ1-6; clone_size: few; v_call: TRBV14; cdr3_aa: CASRDANSPLHF; cdr3_nt: TGTGCCAGCAGGGACGCTAATTCACCCCTCCACTTT
d_call: TRBD2; j_call: TRBJ2-5; clone_size: few; v_call: TRBV2; cdr3_aa: CASTVLAGGLSTLDF; cdr3_nt: TGTGCCAGCACCGTACTAGCGGGGGGGCTTTCGACATTAGACTTC
d_call: .; j_call: TRBJ2-2; clone_size: .; v_call: TRBV9; cdr3_aa: CASSDKDVTGELFF; cdr3_nt: TGTGCCAGCAGCGATAAGGACGTTACCGGGGAGCTGTTTTTT
d_call: .; j_call: TRBJ1-4; clone_size: .; v_call: TRBV29-1; cdr3_aa: CSVEDPGVREKLFF; cdr3_nt: TGCAGCGTTGAAGACCCTGGGGTTAGGGAAAAACTGTTTTTT
d_call: .; j_call: TRBJ2-3; clone_size: .; v_call: TRBV7-9; cdr3_aa: CASSSATDTQYF; cdr3_nt: TGTGCCAGCAGCTCGGCCACAGATACGCAGTATTTT
d_call: .; j_call: TRBJ2-5; clone_size: .; v_call: TRBV18; cdr3_aa: CASSPQGFEETQYF; cdr3_nt: TGTGCCAGCTCACCACAGGGATTTGAGGAGACCCAGTACTTC
d_call: .; j_call: TRBJ2-7; clone_size: many; v_call: TRBV5-1; cdr3_aa: CASSLGSLSEQYF; cdr3_nt: TGCGCCAGCAGCTTGGGCAGTCTGAGTGAGCAGTACTTC
d_call: .; j_call: TRBJ2-3; clone_size: .; v_call: TRBV14; cdr3_aa: CASSLGLVTDTQYF; cdr3_nt: TGTGCCAGCAGTCTGGGTCTAGTCACAGATACGCAGTATTTT
d_call: TRBD1; j_call: TRBJ1-2; clone_size: few; v_call: TRBV29-1; cdr3_aa: CSVNEQGFGGYTF; cdr3_nt: TGCAGCGTTAACGAACAGGGGTTCGGTGGCTACACCTTC
d_call: .; j_call: TRBJ2-1; clone_size: .; v_call: TRBV10-3; cdr3_aa: CAISVQGNEQFF; cdr3_nt: TGTGCCATCAGTGTCCAGGGGAATGAGCAGTTCTTC
d_call: .; j_call: TRBJ2-5; clone_size: .; v_call: TRBV29-1; cdr3_aa: CSVQPGGWETQYF; cdr3_nt: TGCAGCGTTCAGCCAGGGGGGTGGGAGACCCAGTACTTC
d_call: TRBD1; j_call: TRBJ1-1; clone_size: .; v_call: TRBV5-1; cdr3_aa: CASSLGGTVASEAEAFF; cdr3_nt: TGCGCCAGCAGCTTGGGTGGGACAGTGGCGTCTGAAGCTGAAGCTTTCTTT
d_call: .; j_call: TRBJ1-2; clone_size: .; v_call: TRBV5-1; cdr3_aa: CASSLAGQAQGQMDGYTF; cdr3_nt: TGCGCCAGCAGCTTGGCGGGGCAGGCCCAGGGGCAGATGGATGGCTACACCTTC
d_call: .; j_call: TRBJ2-1; clone_size: few; v_call: TRBV7-2; cdr3_aa: CASSLAGQEHNEQFF; cdr3_nt: TGTGCCAGCAGCTTAGCGGGGCAGGAACACAATGAGCAGTTCTTC
d_call: .; j_call: TRBJ2-1; clone_size: few; v_call: TRBV6-5; cdr3_aa: CAIRGTGLQYNEQFF; cdr3_nt: TGTGCCATCAGAGGGACGGGGCTTCAATACAATGAGCAGTTCTTC
d_call: TRBD2; j_call: TRBJ2-3; clone_size: .; v_call: TRBV6-5; cdr3_aa: CPRKTSGPGAQYF; cdr3_nt: TGCCCTCGGAAGACTAGCGGGCCCGGGGCGCAGTATTTT
d_call: TRBD2; j_call: TRBJ2-5; clone_size: .; v_call: TRBV7-8; cdr3_aa: CASSLVASGGQETQYF; cdr3_nt: TGTGCCAGCAGCTTAGTGGCTAGCGGGGGGCAAGAGACCCAGTACTTC
d_call: TRBD2; j_call: TRBJ2-5; clone_size: .; v_call: TRBV30; cdr3_aa: CAWAGGEETQYF; cdr3_nt: TGTGCCTGGGCGGGAGGAGAAGAGACCCAGTACTTC
d_call: .; j_call: TRBJ2-3; clone_size: few; v_call: TRBV11-2; cdr3_aa: CASSLADTQYF; cdr3_nt: TGTGCCAGCAGCTTAGCGGATACGCAGTATTTT
d_call: .; j_call: TRBJ2-1; clone_size: few; v_call: TRBV18; cdr3_aa: CASSPQGMGEQFF; cdr3_nt: TGTGCCAGCTCACCACAGGGCATGGGTGAGCAGTTCTTC
d_call: .; j_call: TRBJ1-2; clone_size: .; v_call: TRBV4-1; cdr3_aa: CASSQDGYGYTF; cdr3_nt: TGCGCCAGCAGCCAAGACGGTTATGGCTACACCTTC
d_call: TRBD2; j_call: TRBJ2-1; clone_size: .; v_call: TRBV7-8; cdr3_aa: CASSLGLAVNNEQFF; cdr3_nt: TGTGCCAGCAGCCTAGGACTAGCGGTGAACAATGAGCAGTTCTTC
d_call: .; j_call: TRBJ2-1; clone_size: .; v_call: TRBV4-1; cdr3_aa: CASSQESSYNEQFF; cdr3_nt: TGCGCCAGCAGCCAGGAGAGCTCCTACAATGAGCAGTTCTTC
d_call: TRBD1; j_call: TRBJ1-2; clone_size: .; v_call: TRBV7-2; cdr3_aa: CASSLADRGLKIGYTF; cdr3_nt: TGTGCCAGCAGCTTAGCGGACAGGGGGCTAAAGATTGGCTACACCTTC
d_call: .; j_call: TRBJ2-7; clone_size: .; v_call: TRBV28; cdr3_aa: CASSLPTPYEQYF; cdr3_nt: TGTGCCAGCAGTTTGCCTACACCCTACGAGCAGTACTTC
d_call: TRBD2; j_call: TRBJ2-3; clone_size: .; v_call: TRBV5-4; cdr3_aa: CASSSAVTGGDTQYF; cdr3_nt: TGTGCCAGCAGCTCTGCTGTGACGGGGGGAGATACGCAGTATTTT
d_call: .; j_call: TRBJ1-3; clone_size: few; v_call: TRBV28; cdr3_aa: CASTEVSGNTIYF; cdr3_nt: TGTGCCAGCACGGAGGTCTCTGGAAACACCATATATTTT
d_call: TRBD1; j_call: TRBJ1-4; clone_size: .; v_call: TRBV5-4; cdr3_aa: CASSQWDRGGEKLFF; cdr3_nt: TGTGCCAGCAGCCAGTGGGACAGGGGAGGGGAAAAACTGTTTTTT